The sequence of this T cell receptor beta chain was determined in a study of control samples from healthy donors and cancer patients (dated by TCRdb to the early 2020s). Receptor libraries were prepared by the immunoSEQ multiplex PCR assay. TCRdb's version of the immuneACCESS table is confined to in-frame rearrangements and falls short of the full clone set. An unresolved V gene accounts for under half of the shortfall where checked; the remainder is of unknown origin. For this sample the table gives fewer than 250,000 clones, of which roughly nine tenths were detected only once. The top ten hold 1.8% of the sample. The CDR3 starts with the cysteine, ends with the phenylalanine, and has 13 residues. CDR3 DNA is the only sequence kept; it has 39 bases, read in frame from the first base. Relative to germline, V is 5 bases shorter and J is 5 bases shorter, with 13 bases between their ends. Reading the germline V gene gives CDR1 SGHRS and CDR2 YFSETQ.

Turning to this clone: The clone's antigen remains unknown. No base-level quality is on record; no much larger clone is a single base apart.

The chain is encoded by TRBV5-1 joined to TRBJ1-2; a tentative D match to TRBD1 spans 6 bases. This sequence originates from a man aged 25 to 40 in good health. What was sequenced was blood. CDR3 protein: CASRLRQAYGYTF. The nucleotide sequence reads TGCGCCAGCAGACTGCGACAGGCGTATGGCTACACCTTC. Outside the CDR3, residues come from the reference TRBV5-1 and TRBJ1-2 proteins, so the full variable domain is: KAGVTQTPRYLIKTRGQQVTLSCSPISGHRSVSWYQQTPGQGLQFLFEYFSETQRNKGNFPGRFSGRQFSNSRSEMNVSTLELGDSALYLCASRLRQAYGYTFGSGTRLTVV.